This T cell receptor beta chain was identified during a study of graft-versus-host responses after intestinal transplantation. Study-level background: Transplantation in recipients was multivisceral, liver-intestinal, or isolated intestinal. Anti-thymocyte globulin induction, then tacrolimus and steroids for about three years, went to all recipients.

General study points: Some patients had graft-donor T cell macrochimerism, and their allografts showed high graft-versus-host to host-versus-graft clonal ratios.

Deletions cut 0 bases from V and 6 bases from J, with 6 bases between. Germline V gene lookup returns CDR1 ENHRY and CDR2 SYGVKD. CDR3 length equals 12 residues. The method was immunoSEQ multiplex PCR; TCRdb's version includes in-frame clones alone and lacks a portion of them. The data hold 150,000 or so clones, with 80% to 95% observed a single time. In the case of this clone: Its specificity is not known.

The material was unstimulated CD4+ T cells sorted from spleen or lymph node cells, obtained before intestinal transplant. This clonotype originated in a human donor who received an intestinal transplant. The chain joins TRBV10-3 to TRBJ2-7, with D possibly called TRBD1 or TRBD2 (5 bases each). The CDR3 DNA follows: TGTGCCATCAGTGAGTCTGGGGGCGAGCAGTACTTC. Its protein product is CAISESGGEQYF.